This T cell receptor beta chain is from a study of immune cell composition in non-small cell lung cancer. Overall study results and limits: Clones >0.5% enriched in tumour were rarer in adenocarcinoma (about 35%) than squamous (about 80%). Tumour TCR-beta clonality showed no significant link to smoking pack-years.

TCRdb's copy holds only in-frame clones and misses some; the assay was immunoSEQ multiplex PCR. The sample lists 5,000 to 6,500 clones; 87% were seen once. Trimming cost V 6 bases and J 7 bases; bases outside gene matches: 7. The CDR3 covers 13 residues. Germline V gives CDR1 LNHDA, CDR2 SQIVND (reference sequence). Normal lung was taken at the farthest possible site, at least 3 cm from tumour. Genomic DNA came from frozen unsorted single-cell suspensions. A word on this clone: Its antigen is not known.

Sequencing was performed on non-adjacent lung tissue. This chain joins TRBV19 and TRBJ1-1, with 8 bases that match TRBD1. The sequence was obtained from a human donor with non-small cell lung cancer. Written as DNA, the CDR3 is TGTGCCAGTAGCTACGGACAGGGCAGTGAAGCTTTCTTT. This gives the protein CASSYGQGSEAFF.